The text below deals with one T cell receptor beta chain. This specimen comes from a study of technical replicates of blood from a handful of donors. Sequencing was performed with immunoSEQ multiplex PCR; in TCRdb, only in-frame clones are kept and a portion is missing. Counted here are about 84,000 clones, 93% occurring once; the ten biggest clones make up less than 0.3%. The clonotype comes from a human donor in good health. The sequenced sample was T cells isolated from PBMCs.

CDR3 loop: CASSLSRTGAGEKLFF. The CDR3 DNA is TGTGCCAGCAGTTTATCGAGGACAGGGGCAGGTGAAAAACTGTTTTTT. This rearrangement joins TRBV28 to TRBJ1-4; 9 bases line up with TRBD1. With 1 base clipped from V and 7 bases from J, the junction kept 7 bases outside the gene matches. The germline V gene has CDR1 MDHEN and CDR2 SYDVKM. This CDR3 comprises 16 residues.